This T cell receptor (beta chain) comes out of a study of blood T cell repertoires in COVID-19. Study in general: Acute and convalescent COVID-19 samples came from the United States, Italy and Spain. T cells, B-cell-depleted T cells, or PBMCs supplied cDNA or gDNA.

This CDR3 is 15 amino acids long. How the authors handled the data: Reference gene primer amplification gave nucleated cell count estimates. Assay: immunoSEQ multiplex PCR; the TCRdb copy retains only in-frame clones and omits some. The DNA gave D and trimming, while V, J and clone size come from that table. The data hold roughly 300,000 clones, with around 86% observed a single time. The receptor comes from a woman aged 55-75 years with active or convalescent COVID-19. The chain links TRBV21-1 to TRBJ2-3; TRBD1 was called by the table and not checked on the DNA. TRBV21-1 is an annotated pseudogene. Input material: peripheral blood. The CDR3 reads CASTYRTDFTDTQYF. The CDR3 coding sequence is TGTGCCAGCACCTACCGGACAGATTTCACAGATACGCAGTATTTT.